This T cell receptor (beta chain) came from a study of blood T cell repertoires in COVID-19. For the study at large: The United States, Italy and Spain were the sources of the acute and convalescent COVID-19 samples. The cDNA or gDNA used as material had been derived from T cells, B-cell-depleted T cells, or PBMCs.

Authors' processing steps: By means of reference gene primer amplification, nucleated cell counts were estimated. Profiling relied on immunoSEQ multiplex PCR, and the TCRdb table lists in-frame clones only, not all of them. V, J and clone size were drawn from that table, and D and trimming were deduced from the DNA. Of roughly 190,000 clones in the sample, around four fifths are singletons; the top ten hold approximately 19%. V was trimmed by 0 bases and J by 9 bases, leaving 12 bases between them. The CDR3 consists of 13 residues. Germline-derived CDR1 and CDR2 are GTSNPN and SVGIG (reference sequence).

J is TRBJ1-5 and V is TRBV30; D ambiguous. The receptor comes from a human donor in a cohort sampled during active COVID-19. Sequenced material: peripheral blood. The CDR3 DNA follows: TGTGCCTGGAGTGTGAGGGAAGGGCTGCCCCAGCATTTT. This gives the protein CAWSVREGLPQHF.